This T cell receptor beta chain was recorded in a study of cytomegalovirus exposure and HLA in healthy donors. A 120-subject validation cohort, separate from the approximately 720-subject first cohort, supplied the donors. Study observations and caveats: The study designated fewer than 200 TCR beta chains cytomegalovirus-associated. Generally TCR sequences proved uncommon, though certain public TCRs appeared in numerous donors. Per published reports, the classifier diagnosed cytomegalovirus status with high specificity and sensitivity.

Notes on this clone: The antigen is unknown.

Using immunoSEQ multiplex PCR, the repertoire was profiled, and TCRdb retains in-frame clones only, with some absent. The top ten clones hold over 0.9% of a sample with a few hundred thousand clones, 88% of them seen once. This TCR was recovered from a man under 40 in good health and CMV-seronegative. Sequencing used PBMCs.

CDR3 sequence reads: CASRVSAADEKLFF. For the CDR3, the DNA is TGCGCCAGCAGAGTATCGGCAGCGGATGAAAAACTGTTTTTT. This chain joins TRBV5-1 and TRBJ1-4; D call uncertain. Germline loops: CDR1 SGHRS, CDR2 YFSETQ. The CDR3 length is 14 residues. Trimming took 5 bases from V and 6 from J, leaving 14 bases between them.